This TCR beta chain came from a study of spatial heterogeneity in lung cancer. On the study more broadly: Unique TCR and UMI combinations averaged more than ten appearances each in raw reads. Study outcomes and limitations: There were more appearances of ubiquitous expanded tumor TCRs in blood at resection than at follow-up.

This clonotype occurred many times. Its specificity is unknown. The time point denotes: sample taken at primary tumor resection. Sequencing was performed on whole RNA extracted from tumor and nontumor lung tissue, or from frozen PBMC, and the material was left unsorted. Every TCR cDNA molecule bore its own unique molecular identifier. One entry per CDR3 protein results from TCRdb running MiXCR on the 5' RACE reads. The data hold more than 30,000 distinct CDR3 sequences, with about 5% observed a single time. Sample: PBMCs, taken at surgery. The sequence was collected from a female donor with early-stage non-small cell lung cancer.

The CDR3 loop is CASSSYREYTGELFF. CDR3 bases: TGCGCCAGCAGCTCCTACAGAGAGTACACCGGGGAGCTGTTTTTT. J is TRBJ2-2 and V is TRBV5-1, with unresolved D. Germline loops: CDR1 SGHRS, CDR2 YFSETQ. The CDR3 runs 15 residues. Trimming removed 3 bases from V and 3 bases from J, with 12 bases in between.